The table lists the clone carrying this T cell receptor beta chain with a count of one. In germline, CDR1 is WNHNN, CDR2 SYGVQD (reference sequence). The V and J ends lost 5 bases and 5 bases, in that order; junction bases with no gene match: 11. The CDR3 extends over 15 amino acids. This record comes from a study of radiotherapy plus CTLA-4 blockade in lung cancer. Sequencing was performed with immunoSEQ multiplex PCR; in TCRdb, only in-frame clones are kept and a portion is missing. The table includes 80,000 or so clones, about 79% detected once. The V gene is TRBV10-1, the J gene TRBJ2-5; 7 nucleotides match TRBD1. This clonotype was obtained from a human donor with non-small cell lung cancer who had a partial response to radiotherapy plus ipilimumab. Some clones in this sample may be carry-over from other donors' samples. Specimen: peripheral blood, collected from a patient treated with radiotherapy plus ipilimumab. The CDR3 bases are TGCGCCAGCAGTTACGGACAGGTCGGTGGGGAGACCCAGTACTTC. Translated: CASSYGQVGGETQYF.